At least ten counts were recorded for the clone carrying this T cell receptor beta chain. What it recognizes is unknown. This sample was taken from a study of T cells in Graves' hyperthyroidism and ophthalmopathy. Background on the study: Blood was drawn when the patient was first diagnosed and still untreated.

The study's findings and limits: Most thyroid clonotypes that were expanded above 0.001 also turned up in blood. Ophthalmopathy got predicted by the model a median around 6.8 months before its onset.

Amplification targeted TCR beta CDR3 regions from RNA transcripts. A first-round RT-PCR of the TCR CDR3 used the HTBI primer set. TCRdb passed the multiplex PCR reads through MiXCR, listing each CDR3 protein once. This table has 200,000 or so distinct CDR3 sequences, about a sixth appearing once. Pregnant or lactating patients were excluded, as were those with uncontrolled infection or other autoimmune disease. In germline, CDR1 is MNHNS, CDR2 SASEGT. The V end lost 4 bases, the J end lost 6 bases, and 12 bases lay between the germline ends. CDR3 length: 13 amino acids. Sequenced sample: blood. This chain uses TRBV6-1 with TRBJ1-2; TRBD1 is a possible D gene (6 bases). The TCR was taken from a woman aged 45 to 65 with Graves' hyperthyroidism. CDR3 DNA sequence: TGTGCCAGCAGTGCTAGGGGGACGGATGGCTACACCTTC. It codes for CASSARGTDGYTF.